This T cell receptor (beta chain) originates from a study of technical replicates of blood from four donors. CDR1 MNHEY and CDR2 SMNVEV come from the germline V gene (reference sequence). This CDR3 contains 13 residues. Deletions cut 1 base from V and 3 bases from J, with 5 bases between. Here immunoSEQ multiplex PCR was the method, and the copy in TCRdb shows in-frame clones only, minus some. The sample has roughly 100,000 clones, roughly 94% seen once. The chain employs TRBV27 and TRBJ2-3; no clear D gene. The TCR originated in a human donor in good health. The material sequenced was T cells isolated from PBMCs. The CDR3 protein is CASSLFLTDTQYF. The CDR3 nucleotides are TGTGCCAGCAGTTTATTCTTGACAGATACGCAGTATTTT.